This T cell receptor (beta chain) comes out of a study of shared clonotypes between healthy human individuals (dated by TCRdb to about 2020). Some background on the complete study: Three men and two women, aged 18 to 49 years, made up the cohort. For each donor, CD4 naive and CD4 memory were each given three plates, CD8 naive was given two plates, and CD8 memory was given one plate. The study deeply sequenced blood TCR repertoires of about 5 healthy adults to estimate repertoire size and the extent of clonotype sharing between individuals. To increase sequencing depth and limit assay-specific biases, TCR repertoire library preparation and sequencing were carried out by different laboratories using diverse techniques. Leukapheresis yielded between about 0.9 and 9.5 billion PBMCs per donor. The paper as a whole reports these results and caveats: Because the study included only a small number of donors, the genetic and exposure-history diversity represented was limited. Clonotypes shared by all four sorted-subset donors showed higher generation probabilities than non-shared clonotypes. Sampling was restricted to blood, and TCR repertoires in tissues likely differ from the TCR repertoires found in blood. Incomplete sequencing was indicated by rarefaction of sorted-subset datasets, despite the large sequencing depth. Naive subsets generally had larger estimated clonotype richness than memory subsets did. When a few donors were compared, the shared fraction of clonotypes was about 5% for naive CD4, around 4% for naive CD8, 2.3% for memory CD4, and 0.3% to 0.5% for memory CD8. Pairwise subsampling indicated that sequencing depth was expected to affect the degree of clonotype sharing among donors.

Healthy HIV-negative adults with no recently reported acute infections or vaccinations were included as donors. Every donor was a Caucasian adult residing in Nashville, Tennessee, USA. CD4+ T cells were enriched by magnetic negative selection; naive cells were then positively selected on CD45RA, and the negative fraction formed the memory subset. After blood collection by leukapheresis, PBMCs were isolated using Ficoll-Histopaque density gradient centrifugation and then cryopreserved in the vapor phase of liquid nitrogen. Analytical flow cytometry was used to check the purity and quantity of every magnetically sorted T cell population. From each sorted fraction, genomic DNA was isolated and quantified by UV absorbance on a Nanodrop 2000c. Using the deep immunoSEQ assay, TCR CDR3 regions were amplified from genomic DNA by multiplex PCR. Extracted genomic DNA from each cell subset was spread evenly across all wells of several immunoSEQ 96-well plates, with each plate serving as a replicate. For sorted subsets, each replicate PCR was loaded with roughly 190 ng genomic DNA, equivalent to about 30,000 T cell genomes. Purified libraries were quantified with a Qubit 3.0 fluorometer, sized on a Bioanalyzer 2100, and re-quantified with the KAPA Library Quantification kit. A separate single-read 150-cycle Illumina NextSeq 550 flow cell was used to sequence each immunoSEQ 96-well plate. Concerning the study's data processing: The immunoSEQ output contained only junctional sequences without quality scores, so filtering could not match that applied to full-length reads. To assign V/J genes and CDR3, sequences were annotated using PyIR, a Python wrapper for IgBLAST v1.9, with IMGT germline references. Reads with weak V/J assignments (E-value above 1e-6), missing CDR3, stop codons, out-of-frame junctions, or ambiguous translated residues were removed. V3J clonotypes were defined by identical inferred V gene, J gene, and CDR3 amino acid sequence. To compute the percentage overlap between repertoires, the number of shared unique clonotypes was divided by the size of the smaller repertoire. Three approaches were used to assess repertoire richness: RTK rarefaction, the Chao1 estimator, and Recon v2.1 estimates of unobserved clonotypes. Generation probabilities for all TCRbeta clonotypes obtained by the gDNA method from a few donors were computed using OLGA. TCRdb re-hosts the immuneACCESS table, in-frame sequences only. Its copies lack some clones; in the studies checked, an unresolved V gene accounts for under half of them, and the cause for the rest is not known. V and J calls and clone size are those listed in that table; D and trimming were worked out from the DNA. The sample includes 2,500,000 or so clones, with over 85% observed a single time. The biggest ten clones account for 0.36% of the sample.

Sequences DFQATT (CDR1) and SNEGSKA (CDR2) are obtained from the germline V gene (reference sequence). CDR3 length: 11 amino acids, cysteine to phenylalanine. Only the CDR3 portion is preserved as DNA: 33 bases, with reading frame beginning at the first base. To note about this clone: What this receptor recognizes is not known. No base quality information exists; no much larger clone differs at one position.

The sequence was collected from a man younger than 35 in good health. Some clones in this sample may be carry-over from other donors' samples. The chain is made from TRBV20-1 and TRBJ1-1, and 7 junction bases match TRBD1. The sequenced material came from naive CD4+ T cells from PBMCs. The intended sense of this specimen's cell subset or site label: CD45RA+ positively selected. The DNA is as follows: TGCAGGTGTACAGGGGCTACTGAAGCTTTCTTT. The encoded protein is CRCTGATEAFF.